This T cell receptor beta chain was sequenced during a study of CD8 T cells in ankylosing spondylitis. TCRdb reprocessed the 5' RACE reads via MiXCR and lists one record per CDR3 protein. The data hold about 280,000 distinct CDR3 sequences, with about 20% observed a single time. Study-wide points: CD8+ disease-linked clones were present at relatively low frequencies in blood. Several highly homologous variants made up a TCR beta motif, and this motif appeared characteristic of ankylosing spondylitis blood.

The germline V gene has CDR1 MNHEY and CDR2 SMNVEV (reference sequence). Unmatched junction bases numbered 4, after V lost 3 bases and J lost 5 bases. This CDR3 has 14 residues. This clonotype came up a few times. Its antigen is still unknown. What was sequenced was blood, either unsorted or a sorted T cell fraction (not recorded which). This receptor was obtained from a male donor with ankylosing spondylitis or in good health (not recorded which). The V and J genes are TRBV27 and TRBJ2-4; 7 bases are shared with TRBD1. CDR3 sequence (DNA): TGTGCCAGCAGTTTTAAGGGGGCTCAAAACATTCAGTACTTC. Encoded protein: CASSFKGAQNIQYF.